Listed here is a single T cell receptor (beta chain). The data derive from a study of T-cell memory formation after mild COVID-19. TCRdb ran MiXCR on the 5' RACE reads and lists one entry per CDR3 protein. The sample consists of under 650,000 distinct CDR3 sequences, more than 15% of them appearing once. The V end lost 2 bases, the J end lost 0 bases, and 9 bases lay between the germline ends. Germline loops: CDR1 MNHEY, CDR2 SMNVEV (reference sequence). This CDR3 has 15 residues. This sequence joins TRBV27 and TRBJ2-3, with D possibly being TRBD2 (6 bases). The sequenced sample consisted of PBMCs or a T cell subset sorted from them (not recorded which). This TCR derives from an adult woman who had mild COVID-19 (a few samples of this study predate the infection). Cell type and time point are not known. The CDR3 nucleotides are TGTGCCAGCAGTTTAGTAGCGGATAGCACAGATACGCAGTATTTT. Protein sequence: CASSLVADSTDTQYF.